The rows below give T cell receptor beta chains drawn from one sample of a study of OX40 agonist ivuxolimab in advanced cancers. Some clones are missing from TCRdb's copy, which holds only in-frame ones; the method was immunoSEQ multiplex PCR. The table lists about 49,000 clones, 60% to 80% of them singletons, with approximately 7.9% in the top ten. The sequencing used CD4+ or CD8+ T cells sorted from blood, collected in a trial of the OX40 agonist ivuxolimab. The receptor set was obtained from an adult with an advanced solid tumor such as melanoma, head and neck, liver or kidney cancer. Each CDR3 is given with its conserved first and last residue. Each record gives: V gene, J gene, clone size, D gene, CDR3 protein, CDR3 DNA. D genes are given only for firm matches. Not all rows give a size; the values are once, few, many and, for expanded clones, a class.

V: TRBV7-8
J: TRBJ1-5
size: NA
D: NA
CDR3: CASSLSLGNQPQHF
DNA: TGTGCCAGCAGCTTATCTCTCGGCAATCAGCCCCAGCATTTT

V: TRBV30
J: TRBJ1-6
size: NA
D: TRBD1
CDR3: CAWSVLGQGAAPLHF
DNA: TGTGCCTGGAGTGTATTAGGACAGGGGGCGGCACCCCTCCACTTT

V: TRBV2
J: TRBJ1-1
size: NA
D: NA
CDR3: CASSRSYLNTEAFF
DNA: TGTGCCAGCAGTCGAAGCTACCTGAACACTGAAGCTTTCTTT

V: TRBV14
J: TRBJ1-2
size: NA
D: NA
CDR3: CASSQDHLGVGYGYTF
DNA: TGTGCCAGCAGCCAAGATCATCTGGGGGTCGGCTATGGCTACACCTTC

V: TRBV7-8
J: TRBJ2-5
size: few
D: NA
CDR3: CASSLEPSWIETQYF
DNA: TGTGCCAGCAGCTTAGAGCCTAGCTGGATCGAGACCCAGTACTTC

V: TRBV30
J: TRBJ1-2
size: NA
D: NA
CDR3: CAWSVAGTYGYTF
DNA: TGTGCCTGGAGTGTGGCCGGGACCTATGGCTACACCTTC

V: TRBV7-6
J: TRBJ2-1
size: NA
D: TRBD2
CDR3: CASSLLAGASYNEQFF
DNA: TGTGCCAGCAGCTTGTTAGCGGGAGCTTCCTACAATGAGCAGTTCTTC

V: TRBV19
J: TRBJ2-7
size: NA
D: NA
CDR3: CASSTGFSYEQYF
DNA: TGTGCCAGTAGTACCGGGTTCTCCTACGAGCAGTACTTC

V: TRBV28
J: TRBJ2-5
size: NA
D: NA
CDR3: CASSTDRGSGETQYF
DNA: TGTGCCAGCAGTACCGACCGAGGGAGCGGAGAGACCCAGTACTTC

V: TRBV12-5
J: TRBJ1-4
size: once
D: TRBD1
CDR3: CASAWTGEIREKLFF
DNA: TGTGCTAGTGCTTGGACAGGGGAGATACGAGAAAAACTGTTTTTT

V: TRBV30
J: TRBJ1-2
size: NA
D: NA
CDR3: CAWISNYGYTF
DNA: TGTGCCTGGATCTCTAACTATGGCTACACCTTC

V: TRBV5-1
J: TRBJ2-7
size: once
D: TRBD1
CDR3: CASSLWTGTNEQYF
DNA: TGCGCCAGCAGCCTATGGACAGGGACGAACGAGCAGTACTTC

V: TRBV6-5
J: TRBJ2-1
size: few
D: TRBD2
CDR3: CASSYGLAEMNEQFF
DNA: TGTGCCAGCAGTTACGGACTAGCGGAGATGAATGAGCAGTTCTTC

V: TRBV23-1
J: TRBJ2-3
size: NA
D: NA
CDR3: CASSTPRGIGTDTQYF
DNA: TGCGCCAGCAGTACCCCGAGGGGGATCGGCACAGATACGCAGTATTTT

V: TRBV6-1
J: TRBJ1-1
size: NA
D: NA
CDR3: CASSLYSSGDTEAFF
DNA: TGTGCCAGCAGTCTATACTCGTCAGGGGACACTGAAGCTTTCTTT

V: TRBV7-2
J: TRBJ1-2
size: NA
D: NA
CDR3: CASRGGDVGYTF
DNA: TGTGCCAGCAGAGGGGGGGACGTCGGCTACACCTTC

V: TRBV21-1
J: TRBJ2-3
size: NA
D: NA
CDR3: CASSKGIRDRGPDTQYF
DNA: TGTGCCAGCAGCAAAGGTATTCGGGACAGGGGGCCAGATACGCAGTATTTT

V: TRBV5-6
J: TRBJ1-5
size: NA
D: TRBD1
CDR3: CASSQQGRGNQPQHF
DNA: TGTGCCAGCAGCCAACAGGGGCGAGGCAATCAGCCCCAGCATTTT

V: TRBV9
J: TRBJ2-3
size: NA
D: NA
CDR3: CASSVGIRVTDTQYF
DNA: TGTGCCAGCAGCGTAGGTATCAGGGTAACAGATACGCAGTATTTT

V: TRBV15
J: TRBJ2-1
size: NA
D: NA
CDR3: CATSRLAGAGEQFF
DNA: TGTGCCACCAGCAGACTCGCGGGGGCGGGTGAGCAGTTCTTC

V: TRBV19
J: TRBJ2-3
size: NA
D: TRBD2
CDR3: CASSTGLAGGPGTDTQYF
DNA: TGTGCCAGTAGTACGGGACTAGCGGGAGGACCTGGGACAGATACGCAGTATTTT

V: TRBV9
J: TRBJ2-1
size: NA
D: NA
CDR3: CASSPPGSSYNEQFF
DNA: TGTGCCAGCAGCCCGCCAGGGAGCTCCTACAATGAGCAGTTCTTC

V: TRBV5-6
J: TRBJ2-3
size: NA
D: NA
CDR3: CASRPSGSSNTQYF
DNA: TGTGCCAGCAGGCCGAGTGGGAGTAGTAATACGCAGTATTTT

V: TRBV9
J: TRBJ2-7
size: NA
D: TRBD2
CDR3: CASSVLTSGVTYEQYF
DNA: TGTGCCAGCAGCGTACTGACTAGCGGGGTAACCTACGAGCAGTACTTC

V: TRBV6-5
J: TRBJ2-3
size: NA
D: NA
CDR3: CATLGPATDTQYF
DNA: TGTGCCACCCTTGGGCCAGCCACAGATACGCAGTATTTT

V: TRBV5-6
J: TRBJ2-5
size: NA
D: NA
CDR3: CASSFGRETQYF
DNA: TGTGCCAGCAGCTTCGGTCGGGAGACCCAGTACTTC

V: TRBV6-5
J: TRBJ2-5
size: NA
D: NA
CDR3: CASSYSTSRRAQYF
DNA: TGTGCCAGCAGTTACTCTACTAGCCGGAGGGCCCAGTACTTC

V: TRBV6-4
J: TRBJ2-3
size: NA
D: NA
CDR3: CASSWARGGTTDTQYF
DNA: TGTGCCAGCAGTTGGGCGAGAGGAGGAACTACAGATACGCAGTATTTT

V: TRBV29-1
J: TRBJ1-2
size: NA
D: NA
CDR3: CSVGRRGDYGYTF
DNA: TGCAGCGTTGGTAGGAGAGGGGACTATGGCTACACCTTC

V: TRBV29-1
J: TRBJ2-3
size: NA
D: NA
CDR3: CSVLGDTQYF
DNA: TGCAGCGTTCTAGGAGACACGCAGTATTTT

V: TRBV4-3
J: TRBJ1-3
size: NA
D: NA
CDR3: CASSQHASSGNTIYF
DNA: TGCGCCAGCAGCCAACACGCGAGCTCTGGAAACACCATATATTTT

V: TRBV7-7
J: TRBJ1-5
size: NA
D: TRBD1
CDR3: CASSVDRVRSNQPQHF
DNA: TGTGCCAGCAGCGTGGACAGGGTACGAAGCAATCAGCCCCAGCATTTT

V: TRBV6-5
J: TRBJ2-2
size: once
D: TRBD2
CDR3: CASSYSLAGRELFF
DNA: TGTGCCAGCAGTTACTCCCTAGCGGGTAGAGAGCTGTTTTTT

V: TRBV7-9
J: TRBJ2-7
size: many
D: NA
CDR3: CASSIGASQSEQYF
DNA: TGTGCCAGCAGTATTGGAGCTAGCCAGTCAGAGCAGTACTTC

V: TRBV19
J: TRBJ1-2
size: NA
D: NA
CDR3: CASSIRSNYGYTF
DNA: TGTGCCAGTAGTATTAGGTCGAATTATGGCTACACCTTC

V: TRBV2
J: TRBJ2-6
size: NA
D: NA
CDR3: CASTAATRTGANVLTF
DNA: TGTGCCAGCACCGCAGCTACCCGGACTGGGGCCAACGTCCTGACTTTC

V: TRBV18
J: TRBJ1-5
size: NA
D: NA
CDR3: CASSPRALGQPQHF
DNA: TGTGCCAGCTCACCACGGGCTTTGGGACAGCCCCAGCATTTT